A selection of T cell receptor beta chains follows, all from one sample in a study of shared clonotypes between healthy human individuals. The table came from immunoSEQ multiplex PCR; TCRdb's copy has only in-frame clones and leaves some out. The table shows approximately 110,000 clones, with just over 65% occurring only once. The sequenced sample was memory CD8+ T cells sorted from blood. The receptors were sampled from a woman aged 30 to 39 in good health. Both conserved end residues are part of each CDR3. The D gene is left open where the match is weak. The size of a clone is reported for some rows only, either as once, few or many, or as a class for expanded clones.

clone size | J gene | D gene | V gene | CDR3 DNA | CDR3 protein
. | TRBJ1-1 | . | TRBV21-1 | TGTGCCAGCAGGACCACGATAGCTACACAATGCACTGAAGCTTTCTTT | CASRTTIATQCTEAFF
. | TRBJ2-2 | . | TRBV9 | TGTGCCAGCAGCCCAGGGAACCTGGCGGGGAAGGTCACCGGGGAGCTGTTTTTT | CASSPGNLAGKVTGELFF
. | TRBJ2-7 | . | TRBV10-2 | TGCGCCACCCTAGGCGACTTTCCCTACGAGCAGTACTTC | CATLGDFPYEQYF
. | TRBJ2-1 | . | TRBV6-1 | TGTGCCAGCAGGAAGGAGGTTCCCTACAATGAGCAGTTCTTC | CASRKEVPYNEQFF
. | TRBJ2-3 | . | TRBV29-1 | TGCAGCGTAAAGCCCGAGTGGGATACGCAGTATTTT | CSVKPEWDTQYF
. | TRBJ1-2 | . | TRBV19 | TGTGCCAGTAGTCCGGACACCGGGACACACTATGGCTACACCTTC | CASSPDTGTHYGYTF
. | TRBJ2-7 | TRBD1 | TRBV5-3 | TGTGCCAGAAGCTTGAACAGGGGTGAGCAGTACTTC | CARSLNRGEQYF
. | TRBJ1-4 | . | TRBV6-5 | TGTGCCAGCAGCCCGTTTAGAGGGGAAAAACTGTTTTTT | CASSPFRGEKLFF
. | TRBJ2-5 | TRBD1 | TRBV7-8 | TGTGCCAGCAGGTTGGGACAGCTTCAAGAGACCCAGTACTTC | CASRLGQLQETQYF
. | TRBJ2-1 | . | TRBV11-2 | TGTGCCAGCAGCTTAGCAGGACGGGGTGAGCAGTTCTTC | CASSLAGRGEQFF
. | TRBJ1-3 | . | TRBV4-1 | TGCGCCAGCAGCGGTCCGGTGCACTCTGGAAACACCATATATTTT | CASSGPVHSGNTIYF
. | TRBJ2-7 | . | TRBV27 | TGTGCCAGCAGTTTGGTTGAGGGAGTCCACGAGCAGTACTTC | CASSLVEGVHEQYF
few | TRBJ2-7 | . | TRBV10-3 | TGTGCCATCAGTGAGGCCAGGGACTTGTACTTC | CAISEARDLYF
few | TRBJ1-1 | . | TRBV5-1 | TGCGCCAGCAGCGCAAAACAGGGCCGGAACACTGAAGCTTTCTTT | CASSAKQGRNTEAFF
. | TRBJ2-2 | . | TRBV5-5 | TGTGCCAGCAGCATCTGGGAGTTAAGGGGCCTCACCGGGGAGCTGTTTTTT | CASSIWELRGLTGELFF
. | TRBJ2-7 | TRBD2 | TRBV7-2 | TGTGCCAGCAGGCGGAGACTAGCGGGAGCCTACGAGCAGTACTTC | CASRRRLAGAYEQYF
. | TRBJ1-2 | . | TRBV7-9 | TGTGCCAGCAGCCGTGTGTGCCATGGAAAGACCTATGGCTACACCTTC | CASSRVCHGKTYGYTF
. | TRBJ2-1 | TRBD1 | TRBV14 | TGTGCCAGCAGCCAGGGACAGGGTAATGAGCAGTTCTTC | CASSQGQGNEQFF
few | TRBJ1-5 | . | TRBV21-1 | TGTGCCAGCAGCAAAGCTGAAGGGTATCAGCCCCAGCATTTT | CASSKAEGYQPQHF
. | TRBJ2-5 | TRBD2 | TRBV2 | TGTGCCAGCAAGAAGTCCAGCGGGGTGTCGGAGACCCAGTACTTC | CASKKSSGVSETQYF
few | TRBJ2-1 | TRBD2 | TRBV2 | TGTGCCAGCTCGGGGGGACTTTACAATGAGCAGTTCTTC | CASSGGLYNEQFF
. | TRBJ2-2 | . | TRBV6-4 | TGTGCCAGCAGTGACGTGGCGACCGGGGAGCTGTTTTTT | CASSDVATGELFF
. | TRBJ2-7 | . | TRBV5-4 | TGTGCCAGCAGCTTGGCCATGAGGGCGACCTACGAGCAGTACTTC | CASSLAMRATYEQYF
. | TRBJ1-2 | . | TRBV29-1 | TGCAGCGCTGTGGGACAAGGGGACTATGGCTACACCTTC | CSAVGQGDYGYTF
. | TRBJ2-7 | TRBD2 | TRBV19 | TGTGCCAGTAGTATGGGACTAGCGGGAGTCGCGGGGGACGAGCAGTACTTC | CASSMGLAGVAGDEQYF
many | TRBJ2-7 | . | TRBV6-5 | TGTGCCAGCAGTTCCGGACTTCTTGGCGAGCAGTACTTC | CASSSGLLGEQYF
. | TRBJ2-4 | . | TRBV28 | TGTGCCAGCAGTCCCACTCTTTCAGCCAAAAACATTCAGTACTTC | CASSPTLSAKNIQYF
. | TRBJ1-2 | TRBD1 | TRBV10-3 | TGTGCCATCAGGAGGAGGTCGACCGACAGGGTGGATGGCTACACCTTC | CAIRRRSTDRVDGYTF
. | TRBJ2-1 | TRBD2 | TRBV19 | TGTGCCAGTAGTGGGCGGGAGCCGTACAATGAGCAGTTCTTC | CASSGREPYNEQFF
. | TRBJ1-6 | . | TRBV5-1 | TGCGCCAGCCGACCCGCGGTACGAACACCCCTCCACTTT | CASRPAVRTPLHF
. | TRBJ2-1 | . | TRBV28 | TGTGCCAGCAGACCCCCTACCGGCTCCTACAATGAGCAGTTCTTC | CASRPPTGSYNEQFF
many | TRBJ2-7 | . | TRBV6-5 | TGTGCCAGCAGTGCAAGTCCCGAATCAACCTACGAGCAGTACTTC | CASSASPESTYEQYF
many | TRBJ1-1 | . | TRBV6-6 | TGTGCCAGCAGGACCCTAATGAACACTGAAGCTTTCTTT | CASRTLMNTEAFF
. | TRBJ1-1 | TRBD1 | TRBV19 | TGTGCCAGTAGTAACCACCGGGACAGCGCCGAAGCTTTCTTT | CASSNHRDSAEAFF
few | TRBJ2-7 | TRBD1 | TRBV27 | TGTGCCAGCAGCACTCCGGGACAGGGGTTCTACGAGCAGTACTTC | CASSTPGQGFYEQYF
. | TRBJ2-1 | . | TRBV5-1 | TGCGCCAGCAGCTTGGACAGTTCCTCCTACAATGAGCAGTTCTTC | CASSLDSSSYNEQFF
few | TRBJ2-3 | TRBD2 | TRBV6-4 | TGTGCCAGCAGTGACGGGACTAGCGGGACAGATACGCAGTATTTT | CASSDGTSGTDTQYF
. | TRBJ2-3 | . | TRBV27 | TGTGCCAGCAGCCTATGGAGAGAAAGTACAGATACGCAGTATTTT | CASSLWRESTDTQYF
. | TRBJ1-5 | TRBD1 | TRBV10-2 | TGCGCCAGCAGTGAGATGGACAGGGGGCTTAATCAGCCCCAGCATTTT | CASSEMDRGLNQPQHF
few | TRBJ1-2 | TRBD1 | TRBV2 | TGTGCCAGCAGTAACAGGGGGCTAAACTATGGCTACACCTTC | CASSNRGLNYGYTF
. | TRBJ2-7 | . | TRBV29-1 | TGCAGCGTTGAAGGGCAGGAACCCTACGAGCAGTACTTC | CSVEGQEPYEQYF
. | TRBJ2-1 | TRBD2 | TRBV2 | TGTGCCAGCAGGTGGACTAGCGGTTCCAATGAGCAGTTCTTC | CASRWTSGSNEQFF
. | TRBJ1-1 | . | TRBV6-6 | TGTGCCAGCAGCACTGAAATAACGGGAAACACTGAAGCTTTCTTT | CASSTEITGNTEAFF
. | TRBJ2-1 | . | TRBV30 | TGTGCTGTGGAGTGGGTCTCCTACAATGAGCAGTTCTTC | CAVEWVSYNEQFF
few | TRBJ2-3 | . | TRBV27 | TGTGCCAGCAGCGGGGGCCGGCGGGACCCTAACACAGATACGCAGTATTTT | CASSGGRRDPNTDTQYF
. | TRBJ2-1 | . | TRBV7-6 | TGTGCCAGCAGCCCCCAGGGGGGGGATGAGCAGTTCTTC | CASSPQGGDEQFF
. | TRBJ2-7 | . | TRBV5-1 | TGCGCCAGCCAGAGGGACCACGAGCAGTACTTC | CASQRDHEQYF
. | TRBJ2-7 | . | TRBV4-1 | TGCGCCAGCAGCCAAGACCGGGGAGGGGGCGCCGAGCAGTACTTC | CASSQDRGGGAEQYF
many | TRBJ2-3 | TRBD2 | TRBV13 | TGTGCCAGCAGCCCCCCGACTAGCGGGAGCGCAGATACGCAGTATTTT | CASSPPTSGSADTQYF
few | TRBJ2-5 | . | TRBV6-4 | TGTGCCAGCAGTGAGTCAACAGGTAGCCAAGAGACCCAGTACTTC | CASSESTGSQETQYF
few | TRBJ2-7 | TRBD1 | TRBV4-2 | TGTGCCAGCAGCCAAACCGGGACAGGGACCTACGAGCAGTACTTC | CASSQTGTGTYEQYF
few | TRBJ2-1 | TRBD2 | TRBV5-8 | TGTGCCAGCAGCTTGGTTGGGCTAGCGGGCTTCTCCTACAATGAGCAGTTCTTC | CASSLVGLAGFSYNEQFF
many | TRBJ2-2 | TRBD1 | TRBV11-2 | TGTGCCAGCAGCTCCGGACAGGGCCTCGGGGAGCTGTTTTTT | CASSSGQGLGELFF